A selection of T cell receptor beta chains follows, all from one sample in a study of blood T cell repertoires in COVID-19. The assay was immunoSEQ multiplex PCR, and TCRdb's table has in-frame clones only and misses some. In the table there are roughly 280,000 clones, 75% to 90% of which are singletons. The source material was PBMCs or T cells enriched from blood (not recorded which). Receptors were obtained from a woman in her 30s with acute COVID-19. CDR3s include the opening cysteine and the closing phenylalanine or tryptophan. A D gene is named only where the DNA matches it firmly. Where a row states a size, it is once, few, many or the class of an expanded clone; other rows omit it.

d_gene: .
j_gene: TRBJ2-5
v_gene: TRBV5-1
abundance: once
CDR3aa: CASSLFGVWETQYF
CDR3nt: TGCGCCAGCAGCTTGTTTGGAGTTTGGGAGACCCAGTACTTC

d_gene: .
j_gene: TRBJ1-1
v_gene: TRBV14
abundance: .
CDR3aa: CASGLSRDTEAFF
CDR3nt: TGTGCCAGCGGCCTTTCGAGGGACACTGAAGCTTTCTTT

d_gene: .
j_gene: TRBJ1-2
v_gene: TRBV19
abundance: .
CDR3aa: CASSIDGPWDWRMANYGYTF
CDR3nt: TGTGCCAGTAGTATAGATGGCCCCTGGGACTGGCGCATGGCTAACTATGGCTACACCTTC

d_gene: TRBD1
j_gene: TRBJ2-6
v_gene: TRBV4-2
abundance: .
CDR3aa: CASSQPGQGLSGANVLTF
CDR3nt: TGTGCCAGCAGCCAACCGGGACAGGGGCTCTCTGGGGCCAACGTCCTGACTTTC

d_gene: TRBD1
j_gene: TRBJ2-6
v_gene: TRBV15
abundance: .
CDR3aa: CATSFRTGLEGANVLTF
CDR3nt: TGTGCCACCAGCTTCCGGACAGGTTTAGAGGGGGCCAACGTCCTGACTTTC

d_gene: TRBD1
j_gene: TRBJ1-3
v_gene: TRBV10-2
abundance: once
CDR3aa: CASTRTGSSGNTIYF
CDR3nt: TGCGCCAGCACCCGGACAGGATCCTCTGGAAACACCATATATTTT

d_gene: TRBD2
j_gene: TRBJ2-1
v_gene: TRBV7-6
abundance: .
CDR3aa: CASSAGTSSYNEQFF
CDR3nt: TGTGCCAGCAGCGCAGGGACTAGCAGCTACAATGAGCAGTTCTTC

d_gene: TRBD1
j_gene: TRBJ2-1
v_gene: TRBV15
abundance: .
CDR3aa: CATSIRDRVDNEQFF
CDR3nt: TGTGCCACCAGCATACGGGACAGAGTAGACAATGAGCAGTTCTTC

d_gene: TRBD1
j_gene: TRBJ2-3
v_gene: TRBV7-9
abundance: .
CDR3aa: CASSLWTGEDTQYF
CDR3nt: TGTGCCAGCAGCCTGTGGACAGGGGAGGATACGCAGTATTTT

d_gene: TRBD1
j_gene: TRBJ1-4
v_gene: TRBV14
abundance: .
CDR3aa: CANGTGGETNEKLFF
CDR3nt: TGTGCCAACGGGACAGGGGGCGAAACTAATGAAAAACTGTTTTTT

d_gene: TRBD2
j_gene: TRBJ2-3
v_gene: TRBV4-1
abundance: once
CDR3aa: CASSQPTSGMTDTQYF
CDR3nt: TGCGCCAGCAGCCAGCCAACTAGCGGGATGACAGATACGCAGTATTTT

d_gene: .
j_gene: TRBJ1-1
v_gene: TRBV29-1
abundance: .
CDR3aa: CSVEKQGKSTEAFF
CDR3nt: TGCAGCGTTGAGAAACAGGGTAAGAGCACTGAAGCTTTCTTT

d_gene: .
j_gene: TRBJ1-1
v_gene: TRBV14
abundance: .
CDR3aa: CASSQGWAGDEAFF
CDR3nt: TGTGCCAGCAGCCAAGGTTGGGCGGGGGACGAAGCTTTCTTT

d_gene: .
j_gene: TRBJ2-7
v_gene: TRBV7-8
abundance: .
CDR3aa: CASSLVEQGHYEQYF
CDR3nt: TGTGCCAGCAGCTTAGTAGAGCAGGGACACTACGAGCAGTACTTC

d_gene: TRBD1
j_gene: TRBJ1-2
v_gene: TRBV29-1
abundance: once
CDR3aa: CSVEMDRGLSGYTF
CDR3nt: TGCAGCGTTGAAATGGACAGGGGGCTGAGTGGCTACACCTTC

d_gene: .
j_gene: TRBJ2-1
v_gene: TRBV4-1
abundance: .
CDR3aa: CASSQASDSYNEQFF
CDR3nt: TGCGCCAGCAGCCAAGCGTCTGACTCTTACAATGAGCAGTTCTTC

d_gene: .
j_gene: TRBJ1-5
v_gene: TRBV27
abundance: .
CDR3aa: CASSGPGGWPQHF
CDR3nt: TGTGCCAGCAGTGGCCCGGGGGGGTGGCCCCAGCATTTT

d_gene: .
j_gene: TRBJ2-7
v_gene: TRBV5-1
abundance: once
CDR3aa: CASSWGGYTSYEQYF
CDR3nt: TGCGCCAGCAGCTGGGGCGGATACACCTCCTACGAGCAGTACTTC

d_gene: TRBD2
j_gene: TRBJ2-1
v_gene: TRBV11-3
abundance: .
CDR3aa: CASSSLTGGLGSGRANEQFF
CDR3nt: TGTGCCAGCAGCTCCCTGACAGGGGGTCTAGGTAGCGGGAGGGCCAATGAGCAGTTCTTC

d_gene: .
j_gene: TRBJ2-1
v_gene: TRBV12-2
abundance: .
CDR3aa: CASRFCRTTGFRYNEQFF
CDR3nt: TGTGCAAGTCGCTTCTGCCGGACCACAGGGTTTCGGTACAATGAGCAGTTCTTC

d_gene: .
j_gene: TRBJ2-7
v_gene: TRBV29-1
abundance: .
CDR3aa: CSVDGTPTSYEQYF
CDR3nt: TGCAGCGTTGATGGGACACCGACCTCCTACGAGCAGTACTTC

d_gene: .
j_gene: TRBJ2-7
v_gene: TRBV19
abundance: .
CDR3aa: CASSQGFLYEQYF
CDR3nt: TGTGCCAGTAGCCAGGGGTTCCTATACGAGCAGTACTTC